This entry lists 32 T cell receptor beta chains sequenced from one sample in a study of identifying expanded T cells in peripheral blood. The method was immunoSEQ multiplex PCR; TCRdb's version includes in-frame clones alone and lacks a portion of them. The sample gives around 100,000 clones, around nine tenths of which show up once; about a sixth is in the top ten. The sequenced sample was blood. The source is a person between 18 and 75 years old in good health.

The rearrangement uses TRBV27 and TRBJ2-3; 9 nucleotides line up with TRBD1. V dropped 4 bases and J dropped 8; count of bases not matched to a gene: 10. This CDR3 has 15 amino acids. Germline lookup yields CDR1 MNHEY and CDR2 SMNVEV (reference sequence). The CDR3 DNA reads TGTGCCAGCAGTTCGCCGGGACAGGGTAGGAGTACGCAGTATTTT. Translated, it gives CASSSPGQGRSTQYF.

J is TRBJ2-7 and V is TRBV5-1; D possibly corresponds to TRBD1 (5 bases). This CDR3 contains 15 residues. The V end was cut by 4 bases, the J end by 4 bases, with 18 bases between. Germline V gives CDR1 SGHRS, CDR2 YFSETQ. CDR3 in DNA: TGCGCCAGCAGCGCAGGACAAGGAAGATCTTACGAGCAGTACTTC. Protein: CASSAGQGRSYEQYF. Complete variable domain (other parts from reference TRBV5-1 and TRBJ2-7): KAGVTQTPRYLIKTRGQQVTLSCSPISGHRSVSWYQQTPGQGLQFLFEYFSETQRNKGNFPGRFSGRQFSNSRSEMNVSTLELGDSALYLCASSAGQGRSYEQYFGPGTRLTVT.

This clone was observed once. The chain employs TRBV7-2 and TRBJ2-7; TRBD1 matches 8 bases. CDR3 length equals 15 residues. Germline lookup yields CDR1 SGHTA and CDR2 FQGNSA. After removal of 5 bases from V and 2 bases from J, the junction contained 8 bases not matched to a gene. The CDR3 DNA reads TGTGCCAGCAGCCCCCGGGACAGGTCAACCTACGAGCAGTACTTC. Translation: CASSPRDRSTYEQYF.

This clone showed up just once. Its ends do not fully match the called genes, so a read error is possible. This chain uses TRBV28 with TRBJ1-2; D might be TRBD1 (5 bases). CDR3 length equals 16 residues. Germline CDR1 reads MDHEN; CDR2 reads SYDVKM. CDR3 DNA sequence: TGTGCCAGCAGTCAAATTCACACCGGGGGTAACCATGGCTACACCTTC. Its protein product is CASSQIHTGGNHGYTF.

The chain couples TRBV28 to TRBJ2-3; 9 nucleotides match TRBD1. The junction had 1 base not matched to a gene; V was cut back by 8 bases and J by 1 base. CDR1 MDHEN and CDR2 SYDVKM come from the germline V gene. The CDR3 length is 13 residues. The DNA for the CDR3 is TGTGCCAGCCGGACAGGGGGCACAGATACGCAGTATTTT. Translated, it gives CASRTGGTDTQYF.

The chain joins TRBV2 to TRBJ2-1; D gene unclear. The CDR3 extends over 11 amino acids. Germline CDR1 reads SNHLY; CDR2 reads FYNNEI. The V end lost 3 bases, the J end lost 4 bases, and 1 base lay between the germline ends. The CDR3 DNA sequence: TGTGCCAGCAGTGAGTACAATGAGCAGTTCTTC. Amino acids: CASSEYNEQFF.

The chain is built from TRBV7-9 and TRBJ1-2, with a weak D call TRBD1 (6 bases). Germline CDR1 and CDR2: SEHNR and FQNEAQ (reference sequence). Trimming pared 5 bases from V and 4 bases from J, leaving 17 bases between. CDR3 length: 15 residues. Written as DNA, the CDR3 is TGTGCCAGCAGCACAAAGGGACAAAGGAGCTATGGCTACACCTTC. It codes for CASSTKGQRSYGYTF.

This chain uses TRBV25-1 with TRBJ1-1; no clear D. The V end lost 10 bases, the J end lost 1 base, and 7 bases lay between the germline ends. The CDR3 has 11 residues. Germline assignment: CDR1 MGHDK and CDR2 SYGVNS. CDR3 sequence (DNA): TGTGCCACAATAAGGAACACTGAAGCTTTCTTT. The encoded protein is CATIRNTEAFF.

V gene TRBV5-1 combines with J gene TRBJ2-2; the D call may be TRBD1 or TRBD2 (5 bases each). The CDR3 extends over 14 amino acids. Deletions cut 6 bases from V and 4 bases from J, with 13 bases between. Germline V gives CDR1 SGHRS, CDR2 YFSETQ. CDR3 coding DNA: TGCGCCAGCAAGTCAATTGGGGGCACCGGGGAGCTGTTTTTT. It codes for CASKSIGGTGELFF.

The sample holds one count of this clone. The chain has TRBV2 and TRBJ2-1; TRBD2 matches 10 bases. V lost 10 bases and J lost 4; bases outside the gene matches: 4. CDR3 size: 13 residues. Germline V gene data show CDR1 as SNHLY and CDR2 as FYNNEI. In nucleotides, the CDR3 is TGTGCCACCCTAGCGGGGGTTTACAATGAGCAGTTCTTC. Translated: CATLAGVYNEQFF.

The rearrangement joins TRBV7-2 to TRBJ2-2; possible D gene TRBD1, 6 bases. V was trimmed by 2 bases and J by 6 bases, leaving 10 bases between them. CDR3 length: 14 residues. Germline V gives CDR1 SGHTA, CDR2 FQGNSA. This CDR3 is CASSLSRGSGELFF. CDR3 nucleotides: TGTGCCAGCAGCTTAAGCAGGGGTTCCGGGGAGCTGTTTTTT.

The chain combines TRBV6-6 with TRBJ2-5, with 8 bases that match TRBD2. CDR1 and CDR2 (germline): MNHNY, SVGAGI (reference sequence). CDR3 size: 14 residues. V was pared by 2 bases and J by 5 bases, with 4 bases of the junction left unmatched. The CDR3 nucleotides read TGTGCCAGCAGTTACCTGACTAGCGAGGAGACCCAGTACTTC. The encoded protein is CASSYLTSEETQYF.

The chain employs TRBV5-1 and TRBJ2-5; 7 bases are shared with TRBD1. V was clipped by 4 bases and J by 5 bases; unmatched bases: 8. The CDR3 spans 14 residues. In germline, CDR1 is SGHRS, CDR2 YFSETQ. CDR3 in DNA: TGCGCCAGCAGCGCAGGGGGAAGACAGGAGACCCAGTACTTC. Residues: CASSAGGRQETQYF.

The CDR3 region has the DNA TGTGCCAGCAGCACGGGGGGACAGAACACTGAAGCTTTCTTT. Its protein product is CASSTGGQNTEAFF. The chain has TRBV7-2 and TRBJ1-1; a weak D match, TRBD1 (6 bases). The CDR3 consists of 14 residues. The V end lost 5 bases, the J end lost 1 base, and 11 bases lay between the germline ends. CDR1 SGHTA and CDR2 FQGNSA come from the germline V gene.

The chain employs TRBV13 and TRBJ2-3; 9 bases agree with TRBD1. Looked up from germline, CDR1 is PRHDT and CDR2 is FYEKMQ (reference sequence). The V segment lost 7 bases and the J segment 6 bases; nucleotides outside the gene matches: 14. The CDR3 runs 16 residues. The CDR3 DNA is TGTGCCAGCAACAAAAGAGGGGACAGGGTTATGGATACGCAGTATTTT. Protein sequence: CASNKRGDRVMDTQYF.

V and J are TRBV7-9 and TRBJ2-7; no clear D. V was cut by 1 base and J by 2 bases, with 12 bases left in between. This CDR3 spans 15 amino acids. Germline V CDR1 and CDR2: SEHNR, FQNEAQ (reference sequence). As DNA, the CDR3 is TGTGCCAGCAGCTTAGGGATGGGCAGCGCCTACGAGCAGTACTTC. This sequence encodes CASSLGMGSAYEQYF.

The rearrangement joins TRBV5-1 to TRBJ1-1; no firm D call. V was trimmed by 4 bases and J by 3 bases, leaving 13 bases between them. The length of the CDR3 is 14 residues. From germline, CDR1 is SGHRS and CDR2 YFSETQ. The CDR3 region has the DNA TGCGCCAGCAGCAAGGCAGAAGCGGACACTGAAGCTTTCTTT. This translates into CASSKAEADTEAFF.

The sample holds many counts of this clone. The J gene is TRBJ1-1, the V gene TRBV6-4, with 10 bases matching TRBD1. CDR1 MRHNA and CDR2 SNTAGT come from the germline V gene. The CDR3 is 13 amino acids. J lost 4 bases, V lost 6 bases, and 2 bases had no gene match. The CDR3 DNA is TGTGCCAGCAGGGGACAGGGGTCCACTGAAGCTTTCTTT. Amino acids: CASRGQGSTEAFF.

The chain recombines TRBV29-1 with TRBJ2-5, with 12 bases fitting TRBD2. CDR3 length: 12 amino acids. The germline V gene encodes CDR1 SQVTM and CDR2 ANQGSEA. The junction had 4 bases not matched to a gene; V was cut back by 7 bases and J by 7 bases. The CDR3 DNA is TGCAGCGCGACTAGCGGGGGCGGGACCCAGTACTTC. Its translation: CSATSGGGTQYF.

This chain links TRBV4-3 with TRBJ2-5; TRBD2 matches at 15 bases. V lost 0 bases to trimming and J lost 5 bases; unmatched junction nucleotides: 7. The CDR3 spans 18 residues. The germline CDR1 and CDR2 sequences are LGHNA and YSLEER. CDR3 DNA sequence: TGCGCCAGCAGCCAAGAGGGACTAGCGGGGGGAATTGCGGAGACCCAGTACTTC. Translated, it gives CASSQEGLAGGIAETQYF.

Written as DNA, the CDR3 is TGCGCCAGCAGCCAATCCCGGTGGTCGGGGGAGTACCAAGAGACCCAGTACTTC. The encoded protein is CASSQSRWSGEYQETQYF. This sequence joins TRBV4-3 and TRBJ2-5; maybe TRBD2 (6 bases). The CDR3 is 18 amino acids. Trimming took off 2 bases at V and 0 bases at J, with 19 bases between the two ends. Germline CDR1 LGHNA, CDR2 YSLEER.

This clone came up a few times. The V and J genes are TRBV7-2 and TRBJ1-6; unclear D gene. Germline values: CDR1 SGHTA, CDR2 FQGNSA. The CDR3 covers 15 residues. The germline V and J ends were trimmed by 0 bases and 9 bases, with 12 bases remaining between them. CDR3 DNA: TGTGCCAGCAGCTTAGCTGACCTAGGTCCTTCACCCCTCCACTTT. This gives the protein CASSLADLGPSPLHF.

This clone occurred a few times. The chain carries TRBV6-5 and TRBJ1-1, with D uncertain. The CDR3 has 13 residues. V was pared by 6 bases and J by 1 base, with 9 bases between. In germline, CDR1 is MNHEY, CDR2 SVGAGI. The CDR3 loop reads CASRWMGNTEAFF. CDR3 nucleotides: TGTGCCAGCAGGTGGATGGGGAACACTGAAGCTTTCTTT.

The V and J genes are TRBV27 and TRBJ1-6, with 7 bases identical to TRBD1. CDR1 is MNHEY, CDR2 SMNVEV, per germline (reference sequence). CDR3 length: 17 residues. J gave up 2 bases and V 2 bases, and 6 bases lay outside the gene matches. CDR3 sequence reads: CASSLKSGTAYNSPLHF. The CDR3 DNA reads TGTGCCAGCAGTTTAAAGTCGGGGACAGCCTATAATTCACCCCTCCACTTT.

V gene TRBV12-5 combines with J gene TRBJ2-3; D unresolved. CDR1 is LGHNT, CDR2 FRNRAP, per germline. Trimming shortened V by 1 base and J by 3 bases, and 8 bases separated the two germline ends. The CDR3 contains 14 residues. The CDR3 is CASGLGTQTDTQYF. The CDR3 bases are TGTGCTAGTGGTTTGGGGACCCAAACAGATACGCAGTATTTT.

The rearrangement uses TRBV6-6 and TRBJ2-7; 10 nucleotides agree with TRBD1. The V gene end was trimmed by 6 bases and the J gene end by 4 bases; junction bases not matched to a gene: 6. The CDR3 runs to 14 residues. CDR1 is MNHNY, CDR2 SVGAGI, per germline (reference sequence). In DNA, the CDR3 is TGTGCCAGCAGAGTCCGGGACAGGGGATACGAGCAGTACTTC. Translated, it gives CASRVRDRGYEQYF.

The V call is TRBV28, the J call TRBJ1-4; perhaps TRBD1 as D (5 bases). V lost 0 bases and J 4 bases, leaving 6 bases between the germline ends. The CDR3 has 14 residues. CDR1 MDHEN and CDR2 SYDVKM come from the germline V gene. CDR3 protein: CASSLWGDNEKLFF. Written as DNA, the CDR3 is TGTGCCAGCAGTTTATGGGGGGATAATGAAAAACTGTTTTTT.

This rearrangement joins TRBV6-1 to TRBJ2-1, with D possibly matching TRBD1 (6 bases). CDR3 length: 15 amino acids. Germline V gene data show CDR1 as MNHNS and CDR2 as SASEGT. Between the trimmed V and J ends, which lost 7 bases and 1 base, there was a span of 14 bases. DNA for the CDR3: TGTGCCAGCACCTTACAGGGTTCGTCCTACAATGAGCAGTTCTTC. This sequence encodes CASTLQGSSYNEQFF.

V is TRBV25-1 and J is TRBJ2-6, with D uncertain. Trimming took off 3 bases at V and 2 bases at J, with 2 bases between the two ends. Germline CDR1 is MGHDK and CDR2 is SYGVNS. The CDR3 is 13 amino acids. DNA of the CDR3: TGTGCCAGCAGTGATGCTGGGGCCAACGTCCTGACTTTC. Translating gives CASSDAGANVLTF.

This clone was seen a single time. CDR3 protein: CATSVAGDSMRVYEQYF. The CDR3 nucleotides read TGTGCCACCAGCGTAGCGGGAGACTCGATGCGAGTCTACGAGCAGTACTTC. The chain employs TRBV15 and TRBJ2-7; 9 bases match TRBD2. Germline lookup yields CDR1 LNHNV and CDR2 YYDKDF (reference sequence). The CDR3 consists of 17 residues. The V and J ends lost 5 bases and 3 bases, in that order; junction bases with no gene match: 14.

J is TRBJ1-1 and V is TRBV2; D is uncertain. Germline CDR1 and CDR2: SNHLY and FYNNEI. Trimming removed 8 bases at V and 4 bases at J, with 8 bases between. This CDR3 is 11 amino acids long. CDR3 in amino acids: CASGRSTEAFF. DNA of the CDR3: TGTGCCAGCGGCCGGAGCACTGAAGCTTTCTTT.

The rearrangement uses TRBV7-9 and TRBJ1-2; TRBD1 matches 7 bases. Germline V gives CDR1 SEHNR, CDR2 FQNEAQ (reference sequence). CDR3 length: 13 amino acids. V was clipped by 3 bases and J by 3 bases; unmatched bases: 1. CDR3 sequence: CASSFQGDYGYTF. The DNA for the CDR3 is TGTGCCAGCAGCTTCCAGGGGGACTATGGCTACACCTTC. Filled out from reference TRBV7-9 and TRBJ1-2, the complete variable domain reads DTGVSQNPRHKITKRGQNVTFRCDPISEHNRLYWYRQTLGQGPEFLTYFQNEAQLEKSRLLSDRFSAERPKGSFSTLEIQRTEQGDSAMYLCASSFQGDYGYTFGSGTRLTVV.